One sample yielded the 11 T cell receptor beta chains listed below, sequenced in a study of T cell responses to AZD1222 COVID-19 vaccine. Sequencing used immunoSEQ multiplex PCR; TCRdb keeps in-frame clones, though not all of them. The sample comprises roughly 97,000 clones, 89% of which are singletons, and around a sixth rests with the top ten. The sequences come from peripheral blood, collected on day 0 of AZD1222 vaccination. The receptors were sampled from an adult in good health.

V is TRBV29-1 and J is TRBJ2-6; D gene uncertain. The germline gives CDR1 SQVTM, CDR2 ANQGSEA. The length of the CDR3 is 13 residues. V was clipped by 3 bases and J by 1 base, with 4 bases between them. CDR3 sequence (DNA): TGCAGCGTTGAGGAGTCTGGGGCCAACGTCCTGACTTTC. This sequence encodes CSVEESGANVLTF.

This chain uses TRBV5-1 with TRBJ2-1; 7 bases map to TRBD2. The CDR3 is 15 residues long. Germline V CDR1 and CDR2: SGHRS, YFSETQ. V lost 5 bases and J lost 2; bases outside the gene matches: 7. The CDR3 spells CASRASGGAYNEQFF. The CDR3 DNA is TGCGCCAGCAGAGCTAGTGGGGGGGCCTACAATGAGCAGTTCTTC.

The chain links TRBV3-1 (or the pseudogene TRBV3-2) to TRBJ2-4, with TRBD1 identical over 10 bases. The junction had 6 bases not matched to a gene; V was cut back by 1 base and J by 6 bases. The CDR3 runs to 16 residues. From germline, CDR1 is LGHDT and CDR2 YNNKEL (reference sequence). The CDR3 protein is CASSQARTGGLNIQYF. CDR3 sequence (DNA): TGTGCCAGCAGCCAAGCGAGGACAGGGGGATTAAACATTCAGTACTTC.

The rearrangement links TRBV5-1 to TRBJ2-7, with D possibly being TRBD2 (5 bases). The CDR3 runs to 15 residues. V was shortened by 4 bases and J by 1 base, with 15 bases between the two germline ends. CDR1 and CDR2 from the germline V gene are SGHRS and YFSETQ. CDR3 sequence reads: CASSPQGGESYEQYF. The CDR3 coding sequence is TGCGCCAGCAGCCCCCAAGGAGGAGAGTCCTACGAGCAGTACTTC.

V usage is TRBV5-6 and J usage is TRBJ2-5; unclear D gene. Germline CDR1 is SGHDT and CDR2 is YYEEEE. This CDR3 has 11 residues. V lost 2 bases and J lost 2, with 1 base in between. The DNA for the CDR3 is TGTGCCAGCAGCTTACAAGAGACCCAGTACTTC. Translated: CASSLQETQYF.

The V call is TRBV11-2, the J call TRBJ1-4; D is unclear. The CDR3 has 14 amino acids. Germline loops: CDR1 SGHAT, CDR2 FQNNGV. Trimming left V 4 bases short and J 8 bases short, with 14 bases between. The CDR3 bases are TGTGCCAGCAGCTCAGACCCCCCCGGGGAAAAACTGTTTTTT. Protein: CASSSDPPGEKLFF. The full variable domain, completed using reference TRBV11-2 and TRBJ1-4, is EAGVAQSPRYKIIEKRQSVAFWCNPISGHATLYWYQQILGQGPKLLIQFQNNGVVDDSQLPKDRFSAERLKGVDSTLKIQPAKLEDSAVYLCASSSDPPGEKLFFGSGTQLSVL.

The genes are TRBV2 and TRBJ1-2, with D perhaps TRBD1 (5 bases). The CDR3 is made up of 14 amino acids. Germline CDR1 SNHLY, CDR2 FYNNEI. V was pared by 6 bases and J by 6 bases, with 17 bases between. The CDR3 protein is CASSRSGDPDGYTF. The CDR3, as DNA: TGTGCCAGCAGCCGATCCGGGGACCCGGATGGCTACACCTTC.

The table lists this clone with a count of one. The V call is TRBV6-2 or TRBV6-3, the J call TRBJ1-5; D is possibly TRBD1 (5 bases). CDR3 length equals 18 residues. With 1 base removed from V and 4 bases from J, the gap between germline ends came to 20 bases. Germline V CDR1 and CDR2: MNHEY, SVGEGT. As DNA, the CDR3 is TGTGCCAGCAGTTACTACGGGGTGTCAGGGAGATTAAATCAGCCCCAGCATTTT. It specifies CASSYYGVSGRLNQPQHF.

This clone was detected once. The V gene is TRBV5-4, the J gene TRBJ2-1; 9 nucleotides line up with TRBD2. The CDR3 has 13 amino acids. The germline V gene encodes CDR1 SGHNT and CDR2 YYREEE (reference sequence). With V trimmed by 0 bases and J by 14 bases, 6 bases remained unmatched. CDR3 residues: CASSLVAGVLEFF. The CDR3 DNA reads TGTGCCAGCAGCTTGGTAGCGGGGGTTCTTGAGTTCTTC. Using reference TRBV5-4 and TRBJ2-1 for the parts outside the CDR3, the full variable domain is ETGVTQSPTHLIKTRGQQVTLRCSSQSGHNTVSWYQQALGQGPQFIFQYYREEENGRGNFPPRFSGLQFPNYSSELNVNALELDDSALYLCASSLVAGVLEFFGPGTRLTVL.

This clone has at least ten counts. The gene calls are TRBV7-3 and TRBJ2-2; 8 bases are a match to TRBD2. CDR3 length equals 15 residues. Trimming took 5 bases from V and 1 from J; bases not matched to a gene: 3. Per germline, CDR1 SGHTA and CDR2 FQGTGA. The CDR3 protein is CASSRTSQNTGELFF. CDR3 DNA: TGTGCCAGCAGCCGGACTAGCCAGAACACCGGGGAGCTGTTTTTT.

This rearrangement joins TRBV20-1 to TRBJ2-1, with D perhaps matching TRBD2 (6 bases). Germline assignment: CDR1 DFQATT and CDR2 SNEGSKA (reference sequence). V was trimmed by 3 bases and J by 4 bases, leaving 13 bases between them. There are 14 residues in the CDR3. CDR3 region: CSASVSGGYNEQFF. The CDR3 DNA reads TGCAGTGCTAGTGTTAGTGGGGGGTACAATGAGCAGTTCTTC.